The 19 T cell receptor beta chains below all came from one sample that was sequenced in a study of identifying expanded T cells in peripheral blood. This table comes from immunoSEQ multiplex PCR, and its TCRdb copy is limited to in-frame clones, with some not included. The sample records 90,000 or so clones, approximately 83% being singletons. Sequencing input: blood. Every receptor here comes from a person between 18 and 70 years old in good health.

The chain employs TRBV14 and TRBJ2-1, with TRBD2 matching over 12 bases. Losses at the gene ends were 4 bases for V and 3 bases for J; bases not matched to a gene: 19. This CDR3 comprises 21 residues. The germline V gene encodes CDR1 SGHDN and CDR2 FVKESK. The CDR3 coding sequence is TGTGCCAGCAGCCCGAAGCCCCCGGGACTAGCGGGCCCGAGGGGCTACAATGAGCAGTTCTTC. This translates into CASSPKPPGLAGPRGYNEQFF.

Comments on this clone: Sequence at one end of the junction differs from germline and may be a read error. This CDR3 is CASSVFVTLFF. CDR3 bases: TGTGCCAGCAGTGTATTCGTGACTCTTTTCTTC. The V gene is TRBV25-1, the J gene TRBJ2-7; no definite D call. Germline assignment: CDR1 MGHDK and CDR2 SYGVNS. CDR3 length: 11 residues.

The chain links TRBV18 to TRBJ2-1; 11 positions match TRBD2. J lost 3 bases, V lost 3 bases, and 1 base had no gene match. Germline assignment: CDR1 KGHSH and CDR2 LQKENI. The CDR3 has 15 residues. This CDR3 reads CASSPLAGGYNEQFF. In DNA, the CDR3 is TGTGCCAGCTCACCGCTAGCGGGGGGCTACAATGAGCAGTTCTTC.

The chain has TRBV14 and TRBJ1-6; TRBD1 matches 9 bases. Germline CDR1 reads SGHDN; CDR2 reads FVKESK. V gave up 3 bases and J gave up 8 bases; unmatched junction bases: 5. The CDR3 is 15 residues long. CDR3 nucleotides: TGTGCCAGCAGCCAGAGGGACAGGGAGGATTCACCCCTCCACTTT. The encoded protein is CASSQRDREDSPLHF.

This clone occurred many times. The gene calls are TRBV5-5 and TRBJ1-1; D unclear. Germline V gene lookup returns CDR1 SGHKS and CDR2 YYEKEE (reference sequence). Trimming took off 1 base at V and 0 bases at J, with 7 bases between the two ends. CDR3 length: 14 amino acids. The CDR3 region has the DNA TGTGCCAGCAGCTTGTGGGCCATGAACACTGAAGCTTTCTTT. Protein product: CASSLWAMNTEAFF. The entire variable domain, with the rest obtained from reference TRBV5-5 and TRBJ1-1, is as follows: DAGVTQSPTHLIKTRGQQVTLRCSPISGHKSVSWYQQVLGQGPQFIFQYYEKEERGRGNFPDRFSARQFPNYSSELNVNALLLGDSALYLCASSLWAMNTEAFFGQGTRLTVV.

This clone was counted once. V usage is TRBV2 and J usage is TRBJ1-6; 8 positions agree with TRBD1. The CDR3 spans 16 residues. CDR1 is SNHLY, CDR2 FYNNEI, per germline. Trimming at V came to 6 bases and at J to 6 bases, leaving 10 bases not matched to a gene. The DNA of the CDR3 is TGTGCCAGCAGAAGTTTCCGACAGGGGATTAATTCACCCCTCCACTTT. As protein: CASRSFRQGINSPLHF.

The chain couples TRBV4-1 to TRBJ2-3; 7 nucleotides line up with TRBD1. CDR1 is MGHRA, CDR2 YSYEKL, per germline. The CDR3 consists of 16 residues. Trimming cost V 6 bases and J 2 bases; bases outside gene matches: 11. DNA for the CDR3: TGCGCCAGCAGTGAGCCGCGGACAGGCTACACAGATACGCAGTATTTT. Translated, it gives CASSEPRTGYTDTQYF.

This rearrangement joins TRBV4-1 to TRBJ1-2; 10 bases are a match to TRBD1. Germline V gives CDR1 MGHRA, CDR2 YSYEKL. The J segment lost 4 bases and the V segment lost 0 bases, leaving 8 bases of the junction unmatched. The CDR3 consists of 17 residues. Here the CDR3 reads CASSQEPGQGGFYGYTF. The CDR3, as DNA: TGCGCCAGCAGCCAAGAGCCTGGACAGGGGGGCTTCTATGGCTACACCTTC.

The rearrangement links TRBV13 to TRBJ2-7, with 7 bases that match TRBD1. Germline CDR1 and CDR2: PRHDT and FYEKMQ (reference sequence). The CDR3 is made up of 15 amino acids. V lost 5 bases, J lost 2 bases, and 9 bases stayed unmatched. In DNA form, the CDR3 reads TGTGCCAGCAGCCCCCGACAGGGACCCACCTACGAGCAGTACTTC. Translating gives CASSPRQGPTYEQYF.

The chain has TRBV2 and TRBJ2-7, with 7 bases matching TRBD1. The CDR3 loop spans 13 amino acids. CDR1 SNHLY and CDR2 FYNNEI come from the germline V gene. With 4 bases clipped from V and 4 bases from J, the junction kept 4 bases outside the gene matches. CDR3 region: CASSAGQWYEQYF. The CDR3 nucleotides read TGTGCCAGCAGTGCGGGACAGTGGTACGAGCAGTACTTC.

The chain has TRBV28 and TRBJ1-2; possible D gene TRBD1, 6 bases. The ends were cut back, 7 bases at V and 2 bases at J, with 14 bases in the middle. Germline CDR1 MDHEN, CDR2 SYDVKM. This CDR3 has 14 residues. For the CDR3, the DNA is TGTGCCAGCACCTTCGCAGGGGTCAACTATGGCTACACCTTC. Translating gives CASTFAGVNYGYTF.

The CDR3 reads CASSQDRGDFRDEQYF. CDR3 in DNA: TGCGCCAGCAGCCAAGATCGGGGAGATTTCCGAGATGAGCAGTACTTC. The genes are TRBV4-1 and TRBJ2-7, with a tentative D call TRBD2 (5 bases). V was shortened by 0 bases and J by 7 bases, with 19 bases between the two germline ends. Germline V gene sequence: CDR1 MGHRA, CDR2 YSYEKL. The CDR3 runs to 16 residues.

The V gene is TRBV5-1, the J gene TRBJ2-2, with unresolved D. The CDR3 runs 13 residues. The germline gives CDR1 SGHRS, CDR2 YFSETQ. Trimming took off 0 bases at V and 4 bases at J, with 4 bases between the two ends. The CDR3 spells CASSLAVTGELFF. Written as DNA, the CDR3 is TGCGCCAGCAGCTTGGCCGTCACCGGGGAGCTGTTTTTT. Looking up the rest from reference TRBV5-1 and TRBJ2-2 gives the full variable domain: KAGVTQTPRYLIKTRGQQVTLSCSPISGHRSVSWYQQTPGQGLQFLFEYFSETQRNKGNFPGRFSGRQFSNSRSEMNVSTLELGDSALYLCASSLAVTGELFFGEGSRLTVL.

This clone turned up a few times. The chain carries TRBV4-1 and TRBJ1-1; D gene unclear. The CDR3 is 17 residues long. V dropped 1 base and J dropped 2 bases, with 17 bases sitting between them. Germline CDR1 and CDR2: MGHRA and YSYEKL. CDR3 residues: CASSQGEAYTVNTEAFF. CDR3 nucleotide sequence: TGCGCCAGCAGCCAAGGGGAGGCATACACGGTAAACACTGAAGCTTTCTTT.

DNA for the CDR3: TGCGCCAGCAGCCAAGATTTAGGGGGATTGACCCAATACTACGAGCAGTACTTC. Encoded protein: CASSQDLGGLTQYYEQYF. This rearrangement joins TRBV4-3 to TRBJ2-7, with D possibly TRBD1 on 6 matching bases. The CDR3 has 18 amino acids. CDR1 and CDR2 (germline): LGHNA, YSLEER. Trimming removed 0 bases from V and 3 bases from J, with 21 bases in between.

The rearrangement joins TRBV7-3 to TRBJ1-1; possibly TRBD1 for D (6 bases). V lost 5 bases and J lost 0, with 13 bases in between. CDR1 and CDR2 (germline): SGHTA, FQGTGA. The CDR3 has 15 amino acids. CDR3 nucleotide sequence: TGTGCCAGCAGCCGGTCCAGGGGACTGAACACTGAAGCTTTCTTT. Its translation: CASSRSRGLNTEAFF.

The J gene is TRBJ2-1, the V gene TRBV6-1, with TRBD1 as a possible D gene (5 bases). This CDR3 is 13 amino acids long. The V and J ends lost 11 bases and 4 bases respectively, with 15 bases between them. Germline V CDR1 and CDR2: MNHNS, SASEGT. The CDR3 sequence is CAVAGDRYNEQFF. The CDR3, as DNA: TGTGCCGTTGCCGGCGACAGATACAATGAGCAGTTCTTC.

This clone showed up just once. The chain recombines TRBV2 with TRBJ2-5; 11 bases match TRBD2. Germline CDR1 SNHLY, CDR2 FYNNEI. The V and J ends lost 2 bases and 5 bases, in that order; junction bases with no gene match: 7. The CDR3 has 16 amino acids. The CDR3 nucleotides are TGTGCCAGCAGTGAATTTAGCGGGGGGGCCTGGGAGACCCAGTACTTC. Protein: CASSEFSGGAWETQYF.

The genes are TRBV11-1 and TRBJ2-7; 10 bases line up with TRBD1. The junction had 8 bases not matched to a gene; V was cut back by 4 bases and J by 5 bases. Germline CDR1 SGHAT, CDR2 FQDESV (reference sequence). The CDR3 totals 15 residues. The CDR3 loop reads CASSWDRGKVDEQYF. DNA of the CDR3: TGTGCCAGCAGCTGGGACAGGGGAAAGGTGGACGAGCAGTACTTC.